What follows is one T cell receptor (beta chain) and its context. How the authors handled the data: Amplifying reference gene primers gave estimates of nucleated cell counts. Here immunoSEQ multiplex PCR was the method, and the copy in TCRdb shows in-frame clones only, minus some. The V and J calls and clone size come from that table; D and trimming were worked out from the DNA. The table records approximately 140,000 clones, around 90% of them present only once. The data are from a study of blood T cell repertoires in COVID-19. The CDR3 is made up of 19 amino acids. The sequencing sample was made of peripheral blood. The chain carries TRBV21-1 and TRBJ1-1; the table's D call, TRBD1, was not checked against the DNA. TRBV21-1 is an annotated pseudogene. The receptor was isolated from a woman aged 60-70 years with active or convalescent COVID-19. The CDR3 loop reads CASSQRKRRQGLRRAEAFF. DNA of the CDR3: TGTGCCAGCAGTCAAAGAAAAAGAAGACAGGGCCTGAGAAGGGCTGAAGCTTTCTTT.